Sequencing of this T cell receptor (beta chain) was carried out in a study of long-term antiretroviral therapy in people with HIV. Assay version v3.0 of immunoSEQ was used, and it was run at survey level. TCRdb's copy holds only in-frame clones and misses some; the assay was immunoSEQ multiplex PCR. The sample has about 30,000 clones, roughly 84% seen once; the top ten hold 6.5% to 9%. CDR1 and CDR2 (germline): SGDLS, YYNGEE. This CDR3 has 16 residues. V was clipped by 3 bases and J by 1 base, with 16 bases between them. The receptor's source is a man aged 35-49 years with HIV. The rearrangement links TRBV9 to TRBJ1-2, with D unresolved. The sample here was unsorted PBMCs, taken 3 years after starting antiretroviral therapy. The CDR3 reads CASSGGGSGVNYGYTF. CDR3 bases: TGTGCCAGCAGCGGGGGAGGGTCAGGCGTTAACTATGGCTACACCTTC. Based on the CDR3 plus reference TRBV9 and TRBJ1-2, the full variable domain is DSGVTQTPKHLITATGQRVTLRCSPRSGDLSVYWYQQSLDQGLQFLIQYYNGEERAKGNILERFSAQQFPDLHSELNLSSLELGDSALYFCASSGGGSGVNYGYTFGSGTRLTVV.